This paragraph covers one T cell receptor beta chain sequence. Its antigen is unknown. These data originate in a study of blood T cells in healthy people across ages. Whole-study findings and limits: Strong correlation linked observed beta diversity and percent naive T cells.

Per the germline V gene, CDR1 is MGHDK and CDR2 is SYGVNS. The length of the CDR3 is 14 residues. The V and J ends lost 1 base and 1 base respectively, with 8 bases between them. Combining a sample-barcoded 5' primer with a J-beta primer mix, a second PCR ran for roughly 7 to 12 cycles. Via MiXCR, TCRdb re-called the 5' RACE reads, giving one row per CDR3 protein. The sample has roughly 930,000 distinct CDR3 sequences, about 48% seen once; the top ten hold over 10%. The sequenced sample consisted of blood. The source of this sequence is a man aged 25 to 40 in good health. V is TRBV25-1 and J is TRBJ2-7, with D perhaps TRBD1 (6 bases). For the CDR3, the DNA is TGTGCCAGCAGTGAATCAGGGGCGTCCTACGAGCAGTACTTC. The encoded protein is CASSESGASYEQYF.